This T cell receptor beta chain was identified in a study of blood T cell repertoires in COVID-19. Germline-derived CDR1 and CDR2 are SNHLY and FYNNEI. The CDR3 is 19 amino acids. Trimming removed 5 bases from V and 0 bases from J; junction bases left unmatched: 13. Profiled with immunoSEQ multiplex PCR; TCRdb holds only in-frame clones, not every one. Here the sample spans 200,000 to 300,000 clones, roughly 88% being singletons. The sequenced material came from PBMCs or T cells enriched from blood (not recorded which). The clonotype originates from a middle-aged woman with acute COVID-19. The chain combines TRBV2 with TRBJ2-7; 13 bases line up with TRBD2. CDR3 in amino acids: CASSQVGTSGVRSSYEQYF. The CDR3, as DNA: TGTGCCAGCAGTCAGGTGGGGACTAGCGGGGTCCGAAGCTCCTACGAGCAGTACTTC.